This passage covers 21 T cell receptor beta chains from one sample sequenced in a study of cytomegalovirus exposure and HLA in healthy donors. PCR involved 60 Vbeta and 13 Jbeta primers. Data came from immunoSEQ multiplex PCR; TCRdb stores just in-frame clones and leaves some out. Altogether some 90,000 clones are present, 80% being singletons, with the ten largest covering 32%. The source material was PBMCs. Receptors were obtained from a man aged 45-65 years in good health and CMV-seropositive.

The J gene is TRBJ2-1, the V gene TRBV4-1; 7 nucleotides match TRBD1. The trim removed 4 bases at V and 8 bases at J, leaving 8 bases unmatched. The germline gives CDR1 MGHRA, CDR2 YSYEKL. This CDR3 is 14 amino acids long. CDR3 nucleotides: TGCGCCAGCAGCCCGAGGGGGCGAAGCGATGAGCAGTTCTTC. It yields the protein CASSPRGRSDEQFF.

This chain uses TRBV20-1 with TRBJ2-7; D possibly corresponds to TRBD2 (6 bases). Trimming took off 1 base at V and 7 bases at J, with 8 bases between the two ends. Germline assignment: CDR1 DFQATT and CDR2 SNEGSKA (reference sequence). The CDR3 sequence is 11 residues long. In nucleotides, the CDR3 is TGCAGTGCTAGAGGTCGGGGGGAGCAGTACTTC. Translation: CSARGRGEQYF.

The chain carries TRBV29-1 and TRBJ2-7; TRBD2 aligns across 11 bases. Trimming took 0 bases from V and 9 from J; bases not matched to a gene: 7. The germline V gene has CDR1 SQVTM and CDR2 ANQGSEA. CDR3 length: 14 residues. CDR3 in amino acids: CSVEDLTSGRRQYF. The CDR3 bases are TGCAGCGTTGAAGATCTCACTAGCGGGAGAAGGCAGTACTTC.

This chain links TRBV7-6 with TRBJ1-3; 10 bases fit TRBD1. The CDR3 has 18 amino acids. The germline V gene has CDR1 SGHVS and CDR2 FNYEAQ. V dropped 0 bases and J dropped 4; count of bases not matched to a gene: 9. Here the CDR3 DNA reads TGTGCCAGCAGCTTAGCTTCCGGGACAGGGGCCGACGGAAACACCATATATTTT. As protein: CASSLASGTGADGNTIYF.

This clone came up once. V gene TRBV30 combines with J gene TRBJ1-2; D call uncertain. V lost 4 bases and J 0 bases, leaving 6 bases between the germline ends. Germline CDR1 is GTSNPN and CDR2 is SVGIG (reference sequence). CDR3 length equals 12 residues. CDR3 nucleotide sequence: TGTGCCTGGACAGAATCTAACTATGGCTACACCTTC. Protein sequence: CAWTESNYGYTF.

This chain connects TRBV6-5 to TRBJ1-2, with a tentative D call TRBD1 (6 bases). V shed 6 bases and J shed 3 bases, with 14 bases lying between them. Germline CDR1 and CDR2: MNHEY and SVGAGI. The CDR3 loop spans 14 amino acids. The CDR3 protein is CASSPGVTDYGYTF. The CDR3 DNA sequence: TGTGCCAGCAGCCCAGGGGTTACGGACTATGGCTACACCTTC.

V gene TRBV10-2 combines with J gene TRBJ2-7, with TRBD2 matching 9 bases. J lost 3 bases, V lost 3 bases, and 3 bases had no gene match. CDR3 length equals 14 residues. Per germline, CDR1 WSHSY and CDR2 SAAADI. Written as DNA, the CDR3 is TGCGCCAGCAGTGAAGCGGGAGGCCTCTACGAGCAGTACTTC. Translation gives CASSEAGGLYEQYF.

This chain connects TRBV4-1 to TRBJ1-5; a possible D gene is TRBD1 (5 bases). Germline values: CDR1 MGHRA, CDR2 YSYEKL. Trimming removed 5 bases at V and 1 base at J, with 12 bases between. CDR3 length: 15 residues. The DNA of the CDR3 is TGCGCCAGCAGCGCCAGGGTCCAAAGCAATCAGCCCCAGCATTTT. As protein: CASSARVQSNQPQHF.

The CDR3 spells CASSYVAANNEQFF. The CDR3 DNA follows: TGTGCCAGCAGCTACGTAGCGGCCAACAATGAGCAGTTCTTC. The V gene is TRBV7-2, the J gene TRBJ2-1; weak D call: TRBD2 (6 bases). Per germline, CDR1 SGHTA and CDR2 FQGNSA. The CDR3 runs 14 residues. The V end lost 4 bases, the J end lost 5 bases, and 12 bases lay between the germline ends.

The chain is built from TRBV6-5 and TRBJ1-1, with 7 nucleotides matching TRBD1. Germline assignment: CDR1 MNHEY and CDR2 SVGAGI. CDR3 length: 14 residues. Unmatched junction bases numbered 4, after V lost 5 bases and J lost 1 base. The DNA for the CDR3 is TGTGCCAGCAGTAAAGGGACAGCGAACACTGAAGCTTTCTTT. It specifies CASSKGTANTEAFF.

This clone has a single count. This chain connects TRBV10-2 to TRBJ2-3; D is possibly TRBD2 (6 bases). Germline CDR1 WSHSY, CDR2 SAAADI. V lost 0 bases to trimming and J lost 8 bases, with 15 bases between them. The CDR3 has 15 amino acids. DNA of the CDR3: TGCGCCAGCAGTGAGTCCGCGGGGTGGAAGGGTACGCAGTATTTT. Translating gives CASSESAGWKGTQYF.

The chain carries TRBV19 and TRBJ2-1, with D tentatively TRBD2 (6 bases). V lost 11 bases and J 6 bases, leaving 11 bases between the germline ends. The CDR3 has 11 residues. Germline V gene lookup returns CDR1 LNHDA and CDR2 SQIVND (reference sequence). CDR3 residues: CAFAGINEQFF. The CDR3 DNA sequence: TGTGCCTTTGCGGGGATCAATGAGCAGTTCTTC.

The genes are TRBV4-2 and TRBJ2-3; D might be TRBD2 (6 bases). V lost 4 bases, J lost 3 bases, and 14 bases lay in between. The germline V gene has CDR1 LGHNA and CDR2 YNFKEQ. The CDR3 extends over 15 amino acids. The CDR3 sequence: CASSLEGRGTDTQYF. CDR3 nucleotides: TGTGCCAGCAGCCTGGAGGGGAGAGGTACAGATACGCAGTATTTT.

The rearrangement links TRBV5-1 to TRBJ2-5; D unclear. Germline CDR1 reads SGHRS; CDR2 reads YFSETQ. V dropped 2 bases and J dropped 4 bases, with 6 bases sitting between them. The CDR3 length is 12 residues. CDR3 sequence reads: CASSFSRETQYF. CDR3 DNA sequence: TGCGCCAGCAGCTTTTCCAGAGAGACCCAGTACTTC.

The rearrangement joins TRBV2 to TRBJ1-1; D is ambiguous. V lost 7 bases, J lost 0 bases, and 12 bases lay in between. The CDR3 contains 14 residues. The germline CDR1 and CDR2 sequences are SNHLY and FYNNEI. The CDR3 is CASTTDPMNTEAFF. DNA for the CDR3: TGTGCCAGCACTACAGATCCCATGAACACTGAAGCTTTCTTT.

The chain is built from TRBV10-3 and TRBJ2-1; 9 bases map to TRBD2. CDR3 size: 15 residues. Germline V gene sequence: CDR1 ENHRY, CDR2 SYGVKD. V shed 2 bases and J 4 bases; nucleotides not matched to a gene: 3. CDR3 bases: TGTGCCATCAGTGAGCTGGCGGGAGGGTACAATGAGCAGTTCTTC. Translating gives CAISELAGGYNEQFF.

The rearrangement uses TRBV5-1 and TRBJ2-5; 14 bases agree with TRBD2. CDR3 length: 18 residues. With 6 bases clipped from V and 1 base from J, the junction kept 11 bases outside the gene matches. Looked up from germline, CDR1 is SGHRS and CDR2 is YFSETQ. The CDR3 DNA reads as TGCGCCAGCACCTTTGGGAGACTAGCGGGAGGGCCCCAAGAGACCCAGTACTTC. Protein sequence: CASTFGRLAGGPQETQYF.

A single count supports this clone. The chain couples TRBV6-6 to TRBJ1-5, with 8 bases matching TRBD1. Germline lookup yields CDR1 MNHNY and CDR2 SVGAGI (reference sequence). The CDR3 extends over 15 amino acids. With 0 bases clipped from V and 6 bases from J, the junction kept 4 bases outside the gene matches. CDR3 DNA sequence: TGTGCCAGCAGTTACTCTTCAGGGGGCGGTCAGCCCCAGCATTTT. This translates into CASSYSSGGGQPQHF.

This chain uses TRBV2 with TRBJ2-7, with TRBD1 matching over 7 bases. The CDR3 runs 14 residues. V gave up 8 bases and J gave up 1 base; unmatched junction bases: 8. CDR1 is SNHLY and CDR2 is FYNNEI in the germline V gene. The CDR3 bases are TGTGCCAGCGGGCGACAGGGATTGTCCTACGAGCAGTACTTC. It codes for CASGRQGLSYEQYF. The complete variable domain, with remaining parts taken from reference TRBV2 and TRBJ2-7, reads EPEVTQTPSHQVTQMGQEVILRCVPISNHLYFYWYRQILGQKVEFLVSFYNNEISEKSEIFDDQFSVERPDGSNFTLKIRSTKLEDSAMYFCASGRQGLSYEQYFGPGTRLTVT.

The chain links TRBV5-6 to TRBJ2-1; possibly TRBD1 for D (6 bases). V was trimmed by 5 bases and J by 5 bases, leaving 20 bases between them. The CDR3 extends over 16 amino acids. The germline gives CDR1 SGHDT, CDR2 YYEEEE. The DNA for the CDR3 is TGTGCCAGCAGTCAAACCTGGGGGACACCTAACAATGAGCAGTTCTTC. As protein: CASSQTWGTPNNEQFF.

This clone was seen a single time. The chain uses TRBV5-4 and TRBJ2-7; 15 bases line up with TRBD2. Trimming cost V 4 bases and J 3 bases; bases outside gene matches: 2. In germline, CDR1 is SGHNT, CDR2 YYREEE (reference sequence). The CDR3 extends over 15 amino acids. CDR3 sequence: CASSGGLAGGYEQYF. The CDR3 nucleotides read TGTGCCAGCAGCGGGGGACTAGCGGGAGGCTACGAGCAGTACTTC.